The rows below give T cell receptor beta chains drawn from one sample of a study of shared clonotypes between healthy human individuals. Here immunoSEQ multiplex PCR was the method, and the copy in TCRdb shows in-frame clones only, minus some. The data hold roughly 2.5 million clones, with approximately 90% observed a single time. The specimen was naive CD4+ T cells sorted from blood. All receptors derive from a young man in good health. Both conserved end residues are part of each CDR3. The order of the fields is J gene, V gene, D gene, clone size, CDR3 DNA, CDR3 protein. The D gene is left open where the match is weak. The size field is filled for only some rows; it gives once, few, many or a size class.

>TRBJ2-6|TRBV5-1|.|.
TGCGCCAGCAGCCTCGGACAGAGCTCTGGGGCCAACGTCCTGACTTTC
CASSLGQSSGANVLTF
>TRBJ2-1|TRBV19|.|.
TGTGCCAGTAGTATGATGGGTAATTCCTACAATGAGCAGTTCTTC
CASSMMGNSYNEQFF
>TRBJ2-3|TRBV6-1|.|.
TGTGCCAGCAGACCGGATGAAGCGTCAAATACGCAGTATTTT
CASRPDEASNTQYF
>TRBJ2-7|TRBV4-2|.|.
TGTGCCAGCAGCCAAGAGTGGGGGGACTCCTACGAGCAGTACTTC
CASSQEWGDSYEQYF
>TRBJ1-2|TRBV7-6|.|.
TGTGCCAGCAGCTTGGGGGACAACTATGGCTACACCTTC
CASSLGDNYGYTF
>TRBJ1-4|TRBV18|.|.
TGTGCCAGCTCACCCGGACAGAGGGGTGAAAAACTGTTTTTT
CASSPGQRGEKLFF
>TRBJ1-2|TRBV25-1|.|.
TGTGCCAGCAGTGAATATTCCTATGGCTACACCTTC
CASSEYSYGYTF
>TRBJ2-7|TRBV10-1|.|.
TGCGCCAGCAGTGAGTCGGCCTCCTACGAGCAGTACTTC
CASSESASYEQYF
>TRBJ2-1|TRBV11-3|.|.
TGTGCCAGCAGCTTAGCTTGGGATAATGAGCAGTTCTTC
CASSLAWDNEQFF
>TRBJ2-7|TRBV4-2|TRBD2|.
TGTGCCAGCAGCCAAGATCGCGGGACTACTTACGAGCAGTACTTC
CASSQDRGTTYEQYF
>TRBJ1-1|TRBV30|.|few
TGTGCCTGGGATAAAGCGGTGAACACTGAAGCTTTCTTT
CAWDKAVNTEAFF
>TRBJ1-3|TRBV6-6|.|.
TGTGCCAGCAGTTACTCGTCAGGGTTTTCTGGAAACACCATATATTTT
CASSYSSGFSGNTIYF
>TRBJ2-5|TRBV5-6|.|.
TGTGCCAGCAGCTTTATGAGTGTGGAGGAGACCCAGTACTTC
CASSFMSVEETQYF
>TRBJ1-2|TRBV19|.|.
TGTGCCAGTGGGGAGGGATTTGGTGGCTACACCTTC
CASGEGFGGYTF
>TRBJ1-1|TRBV6-6|.|.
TGTGCCAGCTATCGGACACCGAACACTGAAGCTTTCTTT
CASYRTPNTEAFF
>TRBJ2-7|TRBV6-6|TRBD2|.
TGTGCCAGCAGTTCTAGCGGACCCTACGAGCAGTACTTC
CASSSSGPYEQYF
>TRBJ2-7|TRBV11-3|.|.
TGTGCCAGCAGCCAACAAGGCTCTTCCTACGAGCAGTACTTC
CASSQQGSSYEQYF
>TRBJ2-4|TRBV6-5|TRBD1|.
TGTGCCACCCGACAGGGTTTGACGAACATTCAGTACTTC
CATRQGLTNIQYF
>TRBJ2-1|TRBV7-2|TRBD2|.
TGTGCCAGCACCCCGGGACTAGCGAACAATGAGCAGTTCTTC
CASTPGLANNEQFF
>TRBJ2-1|TRBV9|.|.
TGTGCCAGCAGCGTAGGAACGGGCTCCTACAATGAGCAGTTCTTC
CASSVGTGSYNEQFF
>TRBJ2-3|TRBV9|TRBD2|.
TGTGCCAGCAGCGTAGGTCGGGGGGGCCAGGGAGATACGCAGTATTTT
CASSVGRGGQGDTQYF
>TRBJ2-7|TRBV12-5|TRBD2|.
TGTGCTAGTGGTTTGGTGTTAGCGGGAGGGAACTACGAGCAGTACTTC
CASGLVLAGGNYEQYF
>TRBJ2-7|TRBV5-1|.|once
TGCGCCAGCAGCCTTCGGGGCGGTAGCTCCTACGAGCAGTACTTC
CASSLRGGSSYEQYF
>TRBJ2-7|TRBV11-2|TRBD1|.
TGTGCCAGCAGCTCCACAGGGGCGGCCTACGAGCAGTACTTC
CASSSTGAAYEQYF
>TRBJ2-3|TRBV5-1|.|.
TGCGCCAGCAGCTGGGGTTCCCGGACAGCGGGCGCAGATACGCAGTATTTT
CASSWGSRTAGADTQYF
>TRBJ1-6|TRBV28|.|.
TGTGCCAGCAGATCGGACACGGCGGATGGGTCACCCCTCCACTTT
CASRSDTADGSPLHF
>TRBJ2-6|TRBV6-5|.|once
TGTGCCAGCAAGATACAGGACTCTGGGGCCAACGTCCTGACTTTC
CASKIQDSGANVLTF
>TRBJ2-7|TRBV18|TRBD1|.
TGTGCCAGCGCGACAGGGAACGGCGAGCAGTACTTC
CASATGNGEQYF
>TRBJ1-2|TRBV10-3|.|.
TGTGCCATCAGTGAGTTGGTACGGGGGGCGGACTATGGCTACACCTTC
CAISELVRGADYGYTF
>TRBJ2-3|TRBV30|TRBD1|.
TGTGCCTGGAGAGACGACGGACAGGGCGGTGGGTATACGCAGTATTTT
CAWRDDGQGGGYTQYF
>TRBJ2-7|TRBV6-5|.|.
TGTGCCAGCAGAACCCAGGGGGGGGCGTTTGAGCAGTACTTC
CASRTQGGAFEQYF
>TRBJ1-4|TRBV18|.|.
TGTGCCAGCTCACCATCGGGGCTTACCCTTAATGAAAAACTGTTTTTT
CASSPSGLTLNEKLFF
>TRBJ2-1|TRBV5-4|TRBD2|.
TGTGCCAGCAGCCCAGGTAGCGGGAGCCCCTACAATGAGCAGTTCTTC
CASSPGSGSPYNEQFF
>TRBJ2-7|TRBV9|TRBD1|.
TGTGCCAGCAGCGCGACGACAGGGTCAACCTACGAGCAGTACTTC
CASSATTGSTYEQYF
>TRBJ2-7|TRBV2|.|once
TGTGCCAGCTCTCGTGGGACTGGCCCCTACGAGCAGTACTTC
CASSRGTGPYEQYF
>TRBJ1-4|TRBV2|.|once
TGTGCCAGCAGTGAAGCGCCCCGGGGAGGGGAAAAACTGTTTTTT
CASSEAPRGGEKLFF
>TRBJ2-1|TRBV18|.|.
TGTGCCAGCTCACGGGTATCGGGGTCCTACAATGAGCAGTTCTTC
CASSRVSGSYNEQFF
>TRBJ2-7|TRBV5-4|TRBD2|.
TGTGCCAGCAGCTTGGGCGGGACTAGCGGGGTTTCCTCTCAGCAGTACTTC
CASSLGGTSGVSSQQYF
>TRBJ1-4|TRBV27|TRBD1|.
TGTGCCAGCAGTTGGGACAGGCTCAGAGCAGCTAATGAAAAACTGTTTTTT
CASSWDRLRAANEKLFF
>TRBJ1-6|TRBV6-1|.|.
TGTGCCAGCAGGAACGCAACTAGATCACCCCTCCACTTT
CASRNATRSPLHF
>TRBJ1-2|TRBV2|TRBD1|.
TGTGCCAGTTCAGGGGGTAATGGCTACACCTTC
CASSGGNGYTF
>TRBJ2-2|TRBV27|TRBD1|.
TGTGCCAGCAGGAGACAGGGGGCGAACACCGGGGAGCTGTTTTTT
CASRRQGANTGELFF
>TRBJ2-7|TRBV5-1|TRBD1|.
TGCGCCAGCAGCTTCATTGGGGACAGGGCCCACGAGCAGTACTTC
CASSFIGDRAHEQYF
>TRBJ2-3|TRBV6-5|.|.
TGTGCCAGCAGCGACCGGAGGGATACGCAGTATTTT
CASSDRRDTQYF